The rows below give T cell receptor beta chains drawn from one sample of a study of cytomegalovirus exposure and HLA in healthy donors. TCRdb keeps only in-frame clones here, not all; method: immunoSEQ multiplex PCR. This table has 250,000 or so clones, 90% appearing once. Sample: PBMCs. These receptors were taken from a woman aged 18-35 years in good health and CMV-seronegative. CDR3s include the opening cysteine and the closing phenylalanine or tryptophan. A D gene is named only where the DNA matches it firmly. A row's size may be missing; if present it is once, few, many or a size class.

abundance	d_gene	v_gene	j_gene	CDR3nt	CDR3aa
.	TRBD2	TRBV7-6	TRBJ2-1	TGTGCCAGCAGCGTCGGCGGGGGTAGCTCCTACAATGAGCAGTTCTTC	CASSVGGGSSYNEQFF
.	.	TRBV19	TRBJ1-1	TGTGCCAGTAGCAGGGTAAGCTACACTGAAGCTTTCTTT	CASSRVSYTEAFF
.	.	TRBV6-5	TRBJ2-7	TGTGCCAGCAGTTACGGGCAGGGGCATGGCGAGCAGTACTTC	CASSYGQGHGEQYF
.	.	TRBV5-4	TRBJ2-5	TGTGCCAGCGGACCAATAGGGGAAGAGACCCAGTACTTC	CASGPIGEETQYF
.	.	TRBV2	TRBJ2-2	TGTGCCAGCAGTGGGACAGCTCTAACCGGGGAGCTGTTTTTT	CASSGTALTGELFF
.	TRBD1	TRBV7-3	TRBJ2-1	TGTGCCAGCAGCTCCCTTAGGACAGGACACTACAATGAGCAGTTCTTC	CASSSLRTGHYNEQFF
.	.	TRBV28	TRBJ2-7	TGTGCCAGCAGGGAGGAAAGCTCCTACGAGCAGTACTTC	CASREESSYEQYF
.	.	TRBV30	TRBJ1-1	TGTGCCTGGGGAGGACAGCTGAACACTGAAGCTTTCTTT	CAWGGQLNTEAFF
.	.	TRBV10-2	TRBJ2-7	TGCGCCAGCAGTGAGGGGGGGGAGCAGTACTTC	CASSEGGEQYF
few	TRBD1	TRBV27	TRBJ1-6	TGTGCCAGCAGTTTCCTAGGACAGGGTGATTCACCCCTCCACTTT	CASSFLGQGDSPLHF
.	TRBD1	TRBV4-3	TRBJ1-1	TGCGCCAGCAGCCAGGACAGGGACACTGAAGCTTTCTTT	CASSQDRDTEAFF
.	TRBD1	TRBV6-5	TRBJ1-6	TGTGCCAGCAGTAGACAGGGGAAGGGTTCACCCCTCCACTTT	CASSRQGKGSPLHF
.	.	TRBV7-9	TRBJ1-2	TGTGCCAGCAGCCGCGAGTCGATGCGAAACTATGGCTACACCTTC	CASSRESMRNYGYTF
.	TRBD2	TRBV6-4	TRBJ2-3	TGTGCCAGCCGCGAGGGAGCGGGGGCCACAGATACGCAGTATTTT	CASREGAGATDTQYF
.	.	TRBV7-6	TRBJ2-7	TGTGCCAGCAGCTTAAGCAGGGTTGGGTACGAGCAGTACTTC	CASSLSRVGYEQYF
.	TRBD2	TRBV6-4	TRBJ2-3	TGTGCCAGCAGTGACTCAGGGACTAGCGGGCCAGATACGCAGTATTTT	CASSDSGTSGPDTQYF
few	.	TRBV2	TRBJ1-6	TGTGCCAGCAGTGAAGTGGAGAGGGTAAATTCACCCCTCCACTTT	CASSEVERVNSPLHF
.	.	TRBV5-1	TRBJ1-1	TGCGCCAGCAGCTTGCAGGTCGGCGTGGCTTTCTTT	CASSLQVGVAFF
.	.	TRBV2	TRBJ2-5	TGTGCCAGCAGCGAGACTAACCAAGAGACCCAGTACTTC	CASSETNQETQYF